Listed here are 4 T cell receptor beta chains from one sample, sequenced in a study of regulatory T cells in long-lasting Graves disease. Construction of the TCR beta libraries employed iRepertoire HTBI primers in conjunction with Arm-PCR of CDR3 regions. One entry per CDR3 protein, called by TCRdb with MiXCR from the multiplex PCR reads. Of 350,000 to 500,000 distinct CDR3 sequences detected, around 17% appear once; the ten largest clones hold approximately 22%. The time point is: newly diagnosed GD, antithyroid drugs for less than 3 months. Making the TCR library involved RNA that had been extracted from PBMCs. This sample was also put to use in a study of T cells in Graves' hyperthyroidism and ophthalmopathy.

This material consisted of peripheral blood mononuclear cells (PBMCs), taken at new diagnosis, from a patient treated with antithyroid drugs. The receptors here all came from a woman between 18 and 29 years old with Graves disease.

The chain links TRBV13 to TRBJ2-1, with TRBD2 matching over 7 bases. Looked up from germline, CDR1 is PRHDT and CDR2 is FYEKMQ (reference sequence). The J segment lost 4 bases and the V segment lost 1 base, leaving 10 bases of the junction unmatched. The CDR3 is 17 amino acids. Here the CDR3 DNA reads TGTGCCAGCAGCTTAGATCTGGCGGGAGTAGGGTACAATGAGCAGTTCTTC. Protein: CASSLDLAGVGYNEQFF.

The sample holds many counts of this clonotype. The chain couples TRBV3-1 to TRBJ1-1, with D hard to call. Trimming cost V 2 bases and J 1 base, with 5 bases left between them. The CDR3 covers 13 residues. Germline assignment: CDR1 LGHDT and CDR2 YNNKEL (reference sequence). The CDR3 nucleotides are TGTGCCAGCAGCCAAAGACCGAACACTGAAGCTTTCTTT. As protein: CASSQRPNTEAFF.

Turning to this clonotype: An end of the junction differs from the germline gene, which may be a read error. The J gene is TRBJ2-5, the V gene TRBV20-1, with 14 nucleotides matching TRBD2. Germline V CDR1 and CDR2: DFQATT, SNEGSKA (reference sequence). The CDR3 covers 15 residues. This chain's CDR3 is CSARGGGLAGATQYF. For the CDR3, the DNA is TGCAGTGCCAGAGGGGGGGGACTAGCGGGAGCGACCCAGTACTTC.

This clonotype was seen at least ten times. The chain employs TRBV3-1 and TRBJ1-5; 7 nucleotides agree with TRBD1. The CDR3 has 15 amino acids. V was pared by 1 base and J by 7 bases, with 7 bases of the junction left unmatched. Germline V gene sequence: CDR1 LGHDT, CDR2 YNNKEL (reference sequence). The CDR3 sequence is CASSQGQGNPQPQHF. As DNA, the CDR3 is TGTGCCAGCAGCCAAGGACAGGGTAACCCCCAGCCCCAGCATTTT.